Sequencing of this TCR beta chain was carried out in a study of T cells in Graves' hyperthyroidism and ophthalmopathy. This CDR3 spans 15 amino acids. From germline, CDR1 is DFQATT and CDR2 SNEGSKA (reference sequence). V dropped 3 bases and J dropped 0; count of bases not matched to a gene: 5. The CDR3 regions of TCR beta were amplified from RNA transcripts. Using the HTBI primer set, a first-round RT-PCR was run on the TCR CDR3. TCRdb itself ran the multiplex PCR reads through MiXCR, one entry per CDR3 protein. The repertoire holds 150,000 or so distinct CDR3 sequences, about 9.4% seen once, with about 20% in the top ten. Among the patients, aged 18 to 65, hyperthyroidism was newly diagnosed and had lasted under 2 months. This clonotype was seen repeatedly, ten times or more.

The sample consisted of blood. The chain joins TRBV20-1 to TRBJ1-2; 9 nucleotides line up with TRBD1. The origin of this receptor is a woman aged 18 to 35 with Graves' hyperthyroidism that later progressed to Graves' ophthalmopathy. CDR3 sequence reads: CSASRTGDSNYGYTF. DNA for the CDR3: TGCAGTGCTAGCCGGACAGGGGATTCTAACTATGGCTACACCTTC.